Below are 15 T cell receptor beta chains sequenced from a single sample in a study of CD8+ T cells in alopecia areata. Documented treatment: oral pan-JAK inhibitor, 5-10 mg twice daily. Extracted RNA was reverse transcribed, and the resulting cDNA served as sequencing template. Repertoires were generated with immunoSEQ multiplex PCR, while TCRdb's copy carries only in-frame clones and drops some. Of more than 140,000 clones in the sample, about 88% were seen once. Sample: CD8+ T cells sorted from blood, taken at week 4, from a patient treated with tofacitinib. The receptors stem from a human donor with alopecia areata.

Turning to this clone: In this CDR3 the conserved last residue, phenylalanine or tryptophan, is missing, so a read error is likely. Because the CDR3's place on the DNA is in doubt, the DNA is left out and the CDR3 is given as listed by TCRdb. This chain connects TRBV21-1 to TRBJ2-3. TRBV21-1 is flagged as a pseudogene. The CDR3 is 10 amino acids long, termini counted. This chain's CDR3 is CASSKADAPL.

The genes are TRBV27 and TRBJ1-1; possibly TRBD1 for D (6 bases). The CDR3 consists of 14 residues. Germline CDR1 MNHEY, CDR2 SMNVEV (reference sequence). V lost 6 bases and J 6 bases, leaving 17 bases between the germline ends. The CDR3 region is CASRFFGGHAEAFF. The CDR3 DNA reads TGTGCCAGCAGATTTTTTGGGGGGCACGCTGAAGCTTTCTTT.

V usage is TRBV7-9 and J usage is TRBJ2-7; 11 bases line up with TRBD1. V was pared by 3 bases and J by 5 bases, with 6 bases of the junction left unmatched. The CDR3 is 15 amino acids. Germline CDR1 is SEHNR and CDR2 is FQNEAQ (reference sequence). CDR3 in DNA: TGTGCCAGCAGCTTCGGACAGGGGGCTTGGAACGAGCAGTACTTC. It encodes CASSFGQGAWNEQYF.

The V gene is TRBV23-1, the J gene TRBJ2-7; TRBD2 is a possible D gene (5 bases). TRBV23-1 falls under the ORF class, with uncertain function. V was cut by 4 bases and J by 7 bases, with 23 bases left in between. CDR3 size: 16 residues. CDR3 bases: TGCGCCAGCAGTCCCTACGTTTGTCCTAGCATGAGGGAGCAGTACTTC. As protein: CASSPYVCPSMREQYF.

The V and J genes are TRBV29-1 and TRBJ2-1; D may be TRBD2 (5 bases). The germline CDR1 and CDR2 sequences are SQVTM and ANQGSEA. V was shortened by 3 bases and J by 2 bases, with 8 bases between the two germline ends. This CDR3 spans 13 amino acids. The CDR3 DNA sequence: TGCAGCGTTGAGGTAGCGACCTACAATGAGCAGTTCTTC. It is translated as CSVEVATYNEQFF.

This chain links TRBV5-1 with TRBJ2-1; TRBD1 matches 8 bases. The V gene's germline CDR1 is SGHRS and CDR2 YFSETQ. The V gene end was trimmed by 5 bases and the J gene end by 3 bases; junction bases not matched to a gene: 25. This CDR3 is 21 amino acids long. DNA for the CDR3: TGCGCCAGCAGTCCCGGGACAGGAGACGATTCTTGGAGAGATGTCTACAATGAGCAGTTCTTC. Its translation: CASSPGTGDDSWRDVYNEQFF.

V is TRBV21-1 and J is TRBJ2-7. TRBV21-1 is deemed a pseudogene. This CDR3 region has 16 residues. The CDR3 is CASSKKFGPAWREQYF. Here the CDR3 DNA reads TGTGCCAGCAGCAAGAAGTTTGGACCCGCCTGGCGGGAGCAGTACTTC.

Worth noting for this clone: This specimen includes other DNA sequences encoding the same CDR3. This chain joins TRBV30 and TRBJ2-3; the D is unclear. The CDR3 is 12 residues long. Germline V lookup: CDR1 GTSNPN, CDR2 SVGIG (reference sequence). The germline V and J ends were trimmed by 0 bases and 4 bases, with 5 bases remaining between them. Here the CDR3 reads CAWSVLSDTQYF. Here the CDR3 DNA reads TGTGCCTGGAGTGTACTTTCAGATACGCAGTATTTT.

The V and J genes are TRBV13 and TRBJ2-6; D call uncertain. The V end lost 4 bases, the J end lost 0 bases, and 10 bases lay between the germline ends. The germline CDR1 and CDR2 sequences are PRHDT and FYEKMQ (reference sequence). This CDR3 has 16 residues. In DNA, the CDR3 is TGTGCCAGCAGCTCCTCCGAAGTCTCTGGGGCCAACGTCCTGACTTTC. Translating it yields CASSSSEVSGANVLTF.

Only one count was recorded for this clone. The chain joins TRBV7-8 to TRBJ2-7; weak D call: TRBD1 (5 bases). Germline loops: CDR1 SGHVS, CDR2 FQNEAQ. The CDR3 runs to 16 residues. V gave up 5 bases and J gave up 3 bases, with 20 bases separating them. This chain's CDR3 is CASSHIDSSQSYEQYF. CDR3 nucleotide sequence: TGTGCCAGCAGCCACATAGACAGCAGTCAAAGCTACGAGCAGTACTTC.

The chain joins TRBV13 to TRBJ2-6; 8 bases line up with TRBD1. J was trimmed by 2 bases and V by 5 bases; bases with no gene match: 14. Germline-derived CDR1 and CDR2 are PRHDT and FYEKMQ (reference sequence). The CDR3 sequence is 19 residues long. The CDR3 loop reads CASSPSPGQGVTGANVLTF. As DNA, the CDR3 is TGTGCCAGCAGCCCTAGTCCCGGACAGGGCGTTACTGGGGCCAACGTCCTGACTTTC.

The J gene is TRBJ2-2, the V gene TRBV18; D is unresolved. Germline V gene data show CDR1 as KGHSH and CDR2 as LQKENI. The V gene lost 7 bases and the J gene lost 0 bases, with 9 bases spanning the gap. The CDR3 contains 14 residues. CDR3 sequence (DNA): TGTGCCAGCTTTCAGGTGGCGAACACCGGGGAGCTGTTTTTT. Translating gives CASFQVANTGELFF.

The rearrangement joins TRBV11-2 to TRBJ2-3; D is uncertain. Germline values: CDR1 SGHAT, CDR2 FQNNGV. The V and J ends lost 3 bases and 2 bases respectively, with 12 bases between them. The CDR3 has 15 amino acids. CDR3 bases: TGTGCCAGCAGCTTTGGGTCAGGCCTCACAGATACGCAGTATTTT. Residues: CASSFGSGLTDTQYF.

The chain recombines TRBV29-1 with TRBJ1-1, with 9 bases lining up with TRBD1. Germline CDR1 SQVTM, CDR2 ANQGSEA. The CDR3 covers 12 residues. The V gene end was trimmed by 7 bases and the J gene end by 8 bases; junction bases not matched to a gene: 8. The CDR3 sequence: CSGRQGVGEAFF. The DNA for the CDR3 is TGCAGCGGAAGACAGGGGGTTGGAGAAGCTTTCTTT.

This rearrangement joins TRBV7-6 to TRBJ2-2; 7 bases align to TRBD1. The CDR3 is 16 residues long. CDR1 and CDR2 from the germline V gene are SGHVS and FNYEAQ. V gave up 5 bases and J gave up 7 bases; unmatched junction bases: 13. Written as DNA, the CDR3 is TGTGCCAGCAGCCCCGCCCTGACAGGGTTAATCGGGGAGCTGTTTTTT. This encodes CASSPALTGLIGELFF. The full variable domain, completed using reference TRBV7-6 and TRBJ2-2, is GAGVSQSPRYKVTKRGQDVALRCDPISGHVSLYWYRQALGQGPEFLTYFNYEAQQDKSGLPNDRFSAERPEGSISTLTIQRTEQRDSAMYRCASSPALTGLIGELFFGEGSRLTVL.